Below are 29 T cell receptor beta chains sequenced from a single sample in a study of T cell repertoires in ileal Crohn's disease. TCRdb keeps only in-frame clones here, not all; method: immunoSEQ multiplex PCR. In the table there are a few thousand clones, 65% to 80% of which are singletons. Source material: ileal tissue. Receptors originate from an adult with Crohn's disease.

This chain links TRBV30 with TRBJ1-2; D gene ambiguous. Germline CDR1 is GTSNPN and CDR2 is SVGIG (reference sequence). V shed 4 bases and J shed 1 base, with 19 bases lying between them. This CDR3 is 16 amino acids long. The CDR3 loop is CAWTEVRVSFNYGYTF. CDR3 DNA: TGTGCCTGGACCGAAGTCCGGGTCTCTTTTAACTATGGCTACACCTTC.

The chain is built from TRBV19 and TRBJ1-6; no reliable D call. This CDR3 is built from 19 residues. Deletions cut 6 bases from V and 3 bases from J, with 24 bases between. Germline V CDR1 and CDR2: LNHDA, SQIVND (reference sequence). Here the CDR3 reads CASSRSRVESNFYNSPLHF. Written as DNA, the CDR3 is TGTGCCAGTAGCCGGTCGAGGGTAGAATCCAATTTCTATAATTCACCCCTCCACTTT.

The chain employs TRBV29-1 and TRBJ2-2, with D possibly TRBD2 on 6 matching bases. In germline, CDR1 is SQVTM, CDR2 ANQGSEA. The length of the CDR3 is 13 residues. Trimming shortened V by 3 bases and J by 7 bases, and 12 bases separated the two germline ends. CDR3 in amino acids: CSVETSRDGELFF. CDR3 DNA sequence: TGCAGCGTTGAGACTAGTCGGGACGGGGAGCTGTTTTTT.

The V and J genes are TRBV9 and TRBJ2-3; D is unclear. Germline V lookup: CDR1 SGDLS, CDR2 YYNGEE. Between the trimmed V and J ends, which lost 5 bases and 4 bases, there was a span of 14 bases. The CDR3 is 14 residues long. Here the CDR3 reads CASSPLEPPDTQYF. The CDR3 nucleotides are TGTGCCAGCAGTCCCCTGGAGCCCCCAGATACGCAGTATTTT. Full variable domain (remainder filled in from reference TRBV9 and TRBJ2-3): DSGVTQTPKHLITATGQRVTLRCSPRSGDLSVYWYQQSLDQGLQFLIQYYNGEERAKGNILERFSAQQFPDLHSELNLSSLELGDSALYFCASSPLEPPDTQYFGPGTRLTVL.

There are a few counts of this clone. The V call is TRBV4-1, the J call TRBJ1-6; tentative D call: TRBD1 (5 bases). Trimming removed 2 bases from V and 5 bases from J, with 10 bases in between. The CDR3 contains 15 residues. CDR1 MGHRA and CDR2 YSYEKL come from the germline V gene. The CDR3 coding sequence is TGCGCCAGCAGCCAAAGCCAGGGCAATAATTCACCCCTCCACTTT. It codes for CASSQSQGNNSPLHF.

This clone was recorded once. The CDR3 nucleotides are TGCGCCAGCAGTCAATGGGACAGGGGAGGCGTTCGCAATCAGCCCCAGCATTTT. Residues: CASSQWDRGGVRNQPQHF. The V call is TRBV23-1, the J call TRBJ1-5; 10 bases agree with TRBD1. TRBV23-1 is annotated as an ORF whose role is uncertain. The CDR3 sequence is 18 residues long. V lost 1 base to trimming and J lost 2 bases; unmatched junction nucleotides: 8.

The CDR3 protein is CASSLSPPPEFF. The CDR3 nucleotides are TGTGCCAGCAGTTTATCCCCCCCGCCAGAGTTCTTC. The V gene is TRBV27, the J gene TRBJ2-1, with unresolved D. The germline gives CDR1 MNHEY, CDR2 SMNVEV (reference sequence). The CDR3 loop spans 12 amino acids. The V end was cut by 0 bases, the J end by 14 bases, with 11 bases between.

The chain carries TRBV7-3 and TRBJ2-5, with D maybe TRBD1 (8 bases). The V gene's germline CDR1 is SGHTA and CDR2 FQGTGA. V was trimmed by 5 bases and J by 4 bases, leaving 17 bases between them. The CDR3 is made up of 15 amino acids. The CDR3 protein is CASSIQGGEGETQYF. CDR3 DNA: TGTGCCAGCAGCATACAGGGGGGGGAGGGAGAGACCCAGTACTTC.

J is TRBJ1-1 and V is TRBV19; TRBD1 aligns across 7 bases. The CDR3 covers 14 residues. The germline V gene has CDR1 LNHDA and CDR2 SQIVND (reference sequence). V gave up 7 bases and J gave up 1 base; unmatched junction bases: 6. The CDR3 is CASTMRGPNTEAFF. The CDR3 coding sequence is TGTGCCAGTACTATGAGGGGGCCGAACACTGAAGCTTTCTTT. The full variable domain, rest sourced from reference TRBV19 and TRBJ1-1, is DGGITQSPKYLFRKEGQNVTLSCEQNLNHDAMYWYRQDPGQGLRLIYYSQIVNDFQKGDIAEGYSVSREKKESFPLTVTSAQKNPTAFYLCASTMRGPNTEAFFGQGTRLTVV.

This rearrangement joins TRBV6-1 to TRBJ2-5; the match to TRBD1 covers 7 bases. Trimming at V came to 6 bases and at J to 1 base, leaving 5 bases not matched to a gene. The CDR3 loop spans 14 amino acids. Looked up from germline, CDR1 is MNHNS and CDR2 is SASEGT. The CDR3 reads CASSLTGLQETQYF. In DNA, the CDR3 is TGTGCCAGCAGCTTGACAGGGCTCCAAGAGACCCAGTACTTC.

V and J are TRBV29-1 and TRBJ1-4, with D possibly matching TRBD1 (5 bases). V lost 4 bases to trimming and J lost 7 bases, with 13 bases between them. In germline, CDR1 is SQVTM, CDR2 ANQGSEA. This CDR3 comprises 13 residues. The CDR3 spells CSVVTRVGEKLFF. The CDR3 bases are TGCAGCGTTGTCACCAGGGTCGGTGAAAAACTGTTTTTT.

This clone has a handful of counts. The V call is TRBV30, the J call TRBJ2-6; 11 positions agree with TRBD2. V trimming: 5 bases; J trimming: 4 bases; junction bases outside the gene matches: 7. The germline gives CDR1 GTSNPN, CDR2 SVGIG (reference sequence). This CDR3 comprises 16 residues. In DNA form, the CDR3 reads TGTGCCTGGGGACTAGCGGGTTCCTCCGGGGCCAACGTCCTGACTTTC. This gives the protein CAWGLAGSSGANVLTF. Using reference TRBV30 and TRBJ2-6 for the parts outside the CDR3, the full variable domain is SQTIHQWPATLVQPVGSPLSLECTVEGTSNPNLYWYRQAAGRGLQLLFYSVGIGQISSEVPQNLSASRPQDRQFILSSKKLLLSDSGFYLCAWGLAGSSGANVLTFGAGSRLTVL.

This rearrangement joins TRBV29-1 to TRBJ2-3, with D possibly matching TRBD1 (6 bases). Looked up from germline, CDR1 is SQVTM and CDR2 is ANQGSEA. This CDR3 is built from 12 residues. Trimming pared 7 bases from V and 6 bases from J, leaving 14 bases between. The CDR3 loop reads CSAGGGPDTQYF. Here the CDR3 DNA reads TGCAGCGCTGGGGGCGGACCCGATACGCAGTATTTT.

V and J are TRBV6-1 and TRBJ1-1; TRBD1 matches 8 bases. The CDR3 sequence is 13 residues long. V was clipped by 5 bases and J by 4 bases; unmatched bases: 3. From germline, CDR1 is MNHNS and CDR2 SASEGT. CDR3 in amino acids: CASSPGTGTEAFF. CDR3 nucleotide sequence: TGTGCCAGCAGTCCCGGGACAGGCACTGAAGCTTTCTTT.

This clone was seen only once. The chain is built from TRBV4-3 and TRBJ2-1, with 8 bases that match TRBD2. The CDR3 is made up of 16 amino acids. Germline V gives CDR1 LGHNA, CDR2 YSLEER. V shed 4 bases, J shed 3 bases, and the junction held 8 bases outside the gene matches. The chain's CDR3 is CASSPRREVYYNEQFF. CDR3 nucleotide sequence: TGCGCCAGCAGCCCGAGGCGGGAGGTCTACTACAATGAGCAGTTCTTC.

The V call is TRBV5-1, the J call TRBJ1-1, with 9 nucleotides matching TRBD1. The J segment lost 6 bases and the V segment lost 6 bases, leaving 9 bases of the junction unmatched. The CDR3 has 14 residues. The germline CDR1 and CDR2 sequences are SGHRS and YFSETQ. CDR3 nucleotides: TGCGCCAGCACCCCGACAGGGGGACGGCCTGAAGCTTTCTTT. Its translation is CASTPTGGRPEAFF.

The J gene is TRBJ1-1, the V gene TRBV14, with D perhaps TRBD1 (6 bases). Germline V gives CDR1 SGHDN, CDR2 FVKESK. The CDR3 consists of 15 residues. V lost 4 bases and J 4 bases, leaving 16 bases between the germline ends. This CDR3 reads CASSPTRGFGTEAFF. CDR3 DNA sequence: TGTGCCAGCAGCCCGACCAGGGGCTTTGGCACTGAAGCTTTCTTT.

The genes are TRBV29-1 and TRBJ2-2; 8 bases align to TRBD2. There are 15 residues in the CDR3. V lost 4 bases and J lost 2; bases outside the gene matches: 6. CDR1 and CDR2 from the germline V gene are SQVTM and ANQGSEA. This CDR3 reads CSVVLGTSNTGELFF. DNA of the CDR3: TGCAGCGTTGTTCTGGGGACTAGTAACACCGGGGAGCTGTTTTTT.

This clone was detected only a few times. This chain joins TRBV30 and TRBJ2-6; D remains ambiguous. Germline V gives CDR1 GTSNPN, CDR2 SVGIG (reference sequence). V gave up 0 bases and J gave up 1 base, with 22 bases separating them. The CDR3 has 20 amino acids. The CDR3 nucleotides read TGTGCCTGGAGTGTATTTCTACACAGTGGAATAGGTTCTGGGGCCAACGTCCTGACTTTC. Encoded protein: CAWSVFLHSGIGSGANVLTF.

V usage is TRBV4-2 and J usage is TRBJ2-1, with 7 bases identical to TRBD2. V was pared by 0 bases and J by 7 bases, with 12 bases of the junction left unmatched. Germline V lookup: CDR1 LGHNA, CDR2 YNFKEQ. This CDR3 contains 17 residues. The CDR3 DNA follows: TGTGCCAGCAGCCAAGACTCCGGGACTACTGTACGTAATGAGCAGTTCTTC. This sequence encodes CASSQDSGTTVRNEQFF.

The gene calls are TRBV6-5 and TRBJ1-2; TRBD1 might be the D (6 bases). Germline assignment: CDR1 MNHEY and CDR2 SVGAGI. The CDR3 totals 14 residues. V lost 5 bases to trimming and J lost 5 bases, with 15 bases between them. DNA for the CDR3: TGTGCCAGCAGTCGGACCCTGGGGGCATATGGCTACACCTTC. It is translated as CASSRTLGAYGYTF.

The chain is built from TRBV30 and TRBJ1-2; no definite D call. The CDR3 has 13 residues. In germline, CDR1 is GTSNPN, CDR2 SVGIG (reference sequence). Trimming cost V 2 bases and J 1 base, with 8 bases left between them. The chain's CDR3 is CAWSSQINYGYTF. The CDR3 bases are TGTGCCTGGAGTTCCCAGATTAACTATGGCTACACCTTC.

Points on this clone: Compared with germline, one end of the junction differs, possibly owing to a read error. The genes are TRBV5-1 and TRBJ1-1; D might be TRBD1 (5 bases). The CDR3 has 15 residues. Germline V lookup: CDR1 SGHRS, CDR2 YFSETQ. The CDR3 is CASSLEWGDYTEAFF. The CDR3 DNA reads TGTGCCAGCAGCTTGGAGTGGGGGGACTACACTGAAGCTTTCTTT.

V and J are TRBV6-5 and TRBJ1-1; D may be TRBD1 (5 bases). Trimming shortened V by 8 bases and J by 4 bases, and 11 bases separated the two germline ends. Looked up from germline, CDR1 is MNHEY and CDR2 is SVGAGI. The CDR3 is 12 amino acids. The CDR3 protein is CASQGFFTEAFF. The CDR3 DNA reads TGTGCCAGCCAGGGTTTTTTCACTGAAGCTTTCTTT.

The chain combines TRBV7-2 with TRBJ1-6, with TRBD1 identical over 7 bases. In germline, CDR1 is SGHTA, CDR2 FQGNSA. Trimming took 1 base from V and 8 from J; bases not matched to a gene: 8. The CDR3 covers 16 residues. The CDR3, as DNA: TGTGCCAGCAGCTTAGGAGACAGGGCGGTATATTCACCCCTCCACTTT. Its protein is CASSLGDRAVYSPLHF.

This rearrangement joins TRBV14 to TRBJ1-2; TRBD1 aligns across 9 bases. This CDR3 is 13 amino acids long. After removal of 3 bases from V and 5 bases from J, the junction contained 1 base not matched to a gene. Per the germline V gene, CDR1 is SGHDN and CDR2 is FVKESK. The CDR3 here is CASSQGTGYGYTF. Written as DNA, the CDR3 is TGTGCCAGCAGCCAGGGGACAGGGTATGGCTACACCTTC.

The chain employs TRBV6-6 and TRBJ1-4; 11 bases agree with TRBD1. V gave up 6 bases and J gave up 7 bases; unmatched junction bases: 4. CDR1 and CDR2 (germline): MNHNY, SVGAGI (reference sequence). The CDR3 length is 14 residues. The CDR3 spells CASRGTGGGEKLFF. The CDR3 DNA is TGTGCCAGCAGGGGGACAGGGGGGGGTGAAAAACTGTTTTTT.

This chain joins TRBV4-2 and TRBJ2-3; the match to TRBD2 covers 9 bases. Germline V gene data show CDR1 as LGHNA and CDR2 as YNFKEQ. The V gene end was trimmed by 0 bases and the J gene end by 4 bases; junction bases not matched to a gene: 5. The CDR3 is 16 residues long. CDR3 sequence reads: CASSQDAASGADTQYF. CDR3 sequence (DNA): TGTGCCAGCAGCCAAGATGCGGCTAGCGGGGCAGATACGCAGTATTTT.

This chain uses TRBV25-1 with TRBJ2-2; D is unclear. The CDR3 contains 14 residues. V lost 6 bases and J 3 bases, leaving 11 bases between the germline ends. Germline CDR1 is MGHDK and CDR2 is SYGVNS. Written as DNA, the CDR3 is TGTGCCAGCAGCGAGAATATGTACACCGGGGAGCTGTTTTTT. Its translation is CASSENMYTGELFF. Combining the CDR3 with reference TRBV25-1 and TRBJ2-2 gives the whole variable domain EADIYQTPRYLVIGTGKKITLECSQTMGHDKMYWYQQDPGMELHLIHYSYGVNSTEKGDLSSESTVSRIRTEHFPLTLESARPSHTSQYLCASSENMYTGELFFGEGSRLTVL.